The following is a T cell receptor beta chain sequence with its context. Its antigen is as yet unknown. This entry is derived from a study of cytomegalovirus exposure and HLA in healthy donors. PCR involved 60 Vbeta and 13 Jbeta primers. Per the authors' pipeline: Roughly 73 million unique TCR beta chains, 10 million to 13 million of them shared, were counted by a later analysis. Measured with immunoSEQ multiplex PCR; TCRdb has only the in-frame clones, and not every one. That table supplies the V and J calls and clone size; D and trimming were determined from the DNA. The profile shows 95,000 to 100,000 clones, approximately 76% of them singletons. Notes on the study in general: Most TCR sequences were seen very rarely across donors, but some public TCRs occurred in many.

The sequence was obtained from a man aged 35 to 55 in good health and CMV-seronegative. The material sequenced was PBMCs.

CDR3 amino acids: CASSQVGGDRGRGEAFF. The CDR3 DNA follows: TGCGCCAGCAGCCAAGTAGGTGGAGACAGGGGACGGGGTGAAGCTTTCTTT. V usage is TRBV4-3 and J usage is TRBJ1-1, with 8 nucleotides matching TRBD1. With 1 base clipped from V and 7 bases from J, the junction kept 14 bases outside the gene matches. Per germline, CDR1 LGHNA and CDR2 YSLEER. The CDR3 extends over 17 amino acids.